This TCR beta chain was identified in a study of technical replicates of blood from a few donors. CDR3 length: 15 amino acids. Germline CDR1 is ENHRY and CDR2 is SYGVKD. V gave up 5 bases and J gave up 2 bases, with 12 bases separating them. Using immunoSEQ multiplex PCR, the repertoire was profiled, and TCRdb retains in-frame clones only, with some absent. Seen here are 65,000 to 80,000 clones, over 95% observed once, and the top ten hold approximately 0.21%. Material for sequencing was T cells isolated from PBMCs. The source is a human donor in good health. The chain links TRBV10-3 to TRBJ2-2; D might be TRBD1 (6 bases). In DNA, the CDR3 is TGTGCCATCAGTCCTTTGGACAGCAACACCGGGGAGCTGTTTTTT. Residues: CAISPLDSNTGELFF.